Below are 21 T cell receptor beta chains sequenced from a single sample in a study of regulatory T cells in long-lasting Graves disease listed by TCRdb under 2021. The method was multiplex PCR. For sequencing, an Illumina HiSeq 4000 was employed. TCR beta libraries were built with iRepertoire HTBI primers and Arm-PCR amplification of CDR3 regions. In-frame beta chains were kept once TCRdb had trimmed the public reads at Q25 with fastp and called clones with MiXCR. Under each unique CDR3 protein, matching rows form one entry showing the most common genes and DNA. A total of 530,000 or so distinct CDR3 sequences appear in this sample, roughly a sixth of them only once. The ten largest clonotypes hold around 11% of the sample. In the paper's terms, the time point label means: newly diagnosed GD, antithyroid drugs for less than 3 months. For both TCR sequencing and RNA sequencing, RNA was extracted from PBMCs in TRIzol.

In addition, the sample was reused for a study of T cells in Graves' hyperthyroidism and ophthalmopathy.

Sequenced material: peripheral blood mononuclear cells (PBMCs), taken at new diagnosis, from a patient treated with antithyroid drugs. The receptor source for this set is a man between 18 and 29 years old with Graves disease. Donor details come from another sample of the same person, matched by shared clones.

In its sample, this clonotype was seen many times. The chain has TRBV28 and TRBJ1-1, with D maybe TRBD1 (5 bases). V dropped 2 bases and J dropped 8 bases, with 12 bases sitting between them. The CDR3 is made up of 13 amino acids. CDR1 MDHEN and CDR2 SYDVKM come from the germline V gene. CDR3 nucleotides: TGTGCCAGCAGTTTACCAGGGTATTCCGAAGCTTTCTTT. Amino acids: CASSLPGYSEAFF.

This clonotype has just a few counts. The chain combines TRBV29-1 with TRBJ2-1, with 7 bases that match TRBD2. The germline V gene has CDR1 SQVTM and CDR2 ANQGSEA. This CDR3 contains 21 residues. Trimming at V came to 3 bases and at J to 3 bases, leaving 26 bases not matched to a gene. The chain's CDR3 is CSVDSSHPAHSGGIYYNEQFF. Written as DNA, the CDR3 is TGCAGCGTTGATTCATCACACCCCGCCCATTCGGGGGGAATTTACTACAATGAGCAGTTCTTC.

This clonotype was found a few times. V gene TRBV29-1 combines with J gene TRBJ2-5; weak D call: TRBD1 (5 bases). This CDR3 has 14 amino acids. V lost 1 base and J 5 bases, leaving 14 bases between the germline ends. Germline lookup yields CDR1 SQVTM and CDR2 ANQGSEA. For the CDR3, the DNA is TGCAGCGTTGAAGCCAGGGCAGCCCCCGAGACCCAGTACTTC. It yields the protein CSVEARAAPETQYF.

The CDR3 sequence is CAWTQGASYEQYF. As DNA, the CDR3 is TGTGCCTGGACACAGGGGGCATCCTACGAGCAGTACTTC. The chain combines TRBV11-2 with TRBJ2-7, with TRBD1 matching 9 bases. From germline, CDR1 is SGHAT and CDR2 FQNNGV. The V segment lost 11 bases and the J segment 1 base; nucleotides outside the gene matches: 6. The CDR3 covers 13 residues.

The V and J genes are TRBV4-1 and TRBJ2-7, with D unclear. V was clipped by 1 base and J by 1 base, with 5 bases between them. CDR3 length equals 13 residues. Germline V gives CDR1 MGHRA, CDR2 YSYEKL. The CDR3 nucleotides are TGCGCCAGCAGCCAAGGAAAATCCTACGAGCAGTACTTC. Its protein product is CASSQGKSYEQYF.

The chain recombines TRBV11-2 with TRBJ2-2; D not resolved. The CDR3 is 15 residues long. Trimming removed 2 bases from V and 0 bases from J, with 7 bases in between. Germline V gene lookup returns CDR1 SGHAT and CDR2 FQNNGV. Here the CDR3 reads CASSLSDANTGELFF. The CDR3, as DNA: TGTGCCAGCAGCTTATCCGATGCGAACACCGGGGAGCTGTTTTTT.

Notes on this clonotype: A read error may be the cause here, since a much bigger clone is one base away. The rearrangement uses TRBV2 and TRBJ1-2; D unclear. Germline V lookup: CDR1 SNHLY, CDR2 FYNNEI. Trimming left V 2 bases short and J 7 bases short, with 2 bases between. This CDR3 is 10 amino acids long. The chain's CDR3 is CASSEIGYTF. The CDR3 nucleotides are TGTGCCAGCAGTGAAATTGGCTACACCTTC.

The V gene is TRBV11-2, the J gene TRBJ1-4; D unclear. Per germline, CDR1 SGHAT and CDR2 FQNNGV. This CDR3 is built from 15 residues. V lost 4 bases, J lost 8 bases, and 17 bases lay in between. The CDR3 nucleotides are TGTGCCAGCAGCTCCCTAACCCTCAGCGGCGAAAAACTGTTTTTT. Its translation: CASSSLTLSGEKLFF. The full variable domain, its missing parts supplied by reference TRBV11-2 and TRBJ1-4, is EAGVAQSPRYKIIEKRQSVAFWCNPISGHATLYWYQQILGQGPKLLIQFQNNGVVDDSQLPKDRFSAERLKGVDSTLKIQPAKLEDSAVYLCASSSLTLSGEKLFFGSGTQLSVL.

Many counts were recorded for this clonotype. CDR3 nucleotide sequence: TGTGCCAGCAGCCAAGGGGGACATTCCTACGAGCAGTACTTC. Protein sequence: CASSQGGHSYEQYF. This sequence joins TRBV3-1 and TRBJ2-7, with D possibly matching TRBD1 (6 bases). From germline, CDR1 is LGHDT and CDR2 YNNKEL (reference sequence). This CDR3 comprises 14 residues. Trimming left V 1 base short and J 1 base short, with 8 bases between.

In this sample, this clonotype turned up many times. A junction end diverges from the germline sequence, so it may reflect a read error. The rearrangement joins TRBV19 to TRBJ2-7; 8 bases agree with TRBD2. Germline V gene sequence: CDR1 LNHDA, CDR2 SQIVND (reference sequence). This CDR3 contains 12 residues. The CDR3 nucleotides read TGTGCCAGCAGTATCGGGGGGGCCGAGCAGTACTTC. It is translated as CASSIGGAEQYF.

This clonotype was detected many times. The gene calls are TRBV11-1 and TRBJ2-1, with 7 bases aligning to TRBD2. The germline V gene encodes CDR1 SGHAT and CDR2 FQDESV (reference sequence). The ends lost 7 bases at V and 5 bases at J; junction bases unmatched: 11. The CDR3 contains 15 residues. The CDR3 here is CASTKWGGDHNEQFF. DNA of the CDR3: TGTGCCAGCACAAAATGGGGGGGGGATCACAATGAGCAGTTCTTC. The full variable domain, with the rest looked up from reference TRBV11-1 and TRBJ2-1, is EAEVAQSPRYKITEKSQAVAFWCDPISGHATLYWYRQILGQGPELLVQFQDESVVDDSQLPKDRFSAERLKGVDSTLKIQPAELGDSAMYLCASTKWGGDHNEQFFGPGTRLTVL.

The rearrangement joins TRBV29-1 to TRBJ2-1; 8 bases line up with TRBD2. The germline CDR1 and CDR2 sequences are SQVTM and ANQGSEA. The CDR3 is 14 amino acids. The trim removed 2 bases at V and 4 bases at J, leaving 4 bases unmatched. The CDR3 sequence: CSVERREDYNEQFF. CDR3 sequence (DNA): TGCAGCGTTGAAAGGCGGGAGGATTACAATGAGCAGTTCTTC.

In this sample, this clonotype turned up many times. This chain joins TRBV10-3 and TRBJ1-1, with 8 bases lining up with TRBD1. This CDR3 is built from 15 residues. Germline values: CDR1 ENHRY, CDR2 SYGVKD. V lost 4 bases to trimming and J lost 5 bases; unmatched junction nucleotides: 9. The CDR3 coding sequence is TGTGCCATCAGTGCGGCCGAGGGACAGGCGACTGAAGCTTTCTTT. It codes for CAISAAEGQATEAFF.

The sample holds many counts of this clonotype. The chain joins TRBV6-2 or TRBV6-3 to TRBJ2-3; D is undetermined. This CDR3 region has 11 residues. CDR1 and CDR2 from the germline V gene are MNHEY and SVGEGT. V was pared by 3 bases and J by 4 bases, with 2 bases between. The CDR3 loop reads CASSYPDTQYF. DNA for the CDR3: TGTGCCAGCAGTTATCCAGATACGCAGTATTTT.

This clonotype was counted many times. The junction departs from germline at one end; a sequencing error may be responsible. The chain is built from TRBV5-1 and TRBJ2-3; 10 bases align to TRBD2. The CDR3 runs 15 residues. Per germline, CDR1 SGHRS and CDR2 YFSETQ. DNA of the CDR3: TGTGCCAGCAGCTTACTAGCGGGATCTACAGATACGCAGTATTTT. Translating it yields CASSLLAGSTDTQYF.

This clonotype appeared a few times. The chain employs TRBV7-6 and TRBJ2-5; D might be TRBD1 (6 bases). CDR3 length: 15 amino acids. Germline CDR1 SGHVS, CDR2 FNYEAQ. Trimming shortened V by 5 bases and J by 3 bases, and 16 bases separated the two germline ends. The CDR3 sequence is CASSNKRDMKETQYF. In DNA form, the CDR3 reads TGTGCCAGCAGCAATAAAAGGGACATGAAAGAGACCCAGTACTTC.

This clonotype was seen many times. V is TRBV28 and J is TRBJ1-3; D is uncertain. CDR1 and CDR2 from the germline V gene are MDHEN and SYDVKM. The CDR3 extends over 16 amino acids. Trimming pared 6 bases from V and 4 bases from J, leaving 19 bases between. The CDR3 nucleotides are TGTGCCAGCAGATCTCGACTGGGAAAGGGAGGAAACACCATATATTTT. Protein product: CASRSRLGKGGNTIYF. The full variable domain, completed using reference TRBV28 and TRBJ1-3, is DVKVTQSSRYLVKRTGEKVFLECVQDMDHENMFWYRQDPGLGLRLIYFSYDVKMKEKGDIPEGYSVSREKKERFSLILESASTNQTSMYLCASRSRLGKGGNTIYFGEGSWLTVV.

In its sample, this clonotype was seen many times. The J gene is TRBJ2-1, the V gene TRBV7-9; 10 nucleotides agree with TRBD2. Trimming took 0 bases from V and 3 from J; bases not matched to a gene: 5. The CDR3 totals 17 residues. Germline V CDR1 and CDR2: SEHNR, FQNEAQ (reference sequence). The DNA of the CDR3 is TGTGCCAGCAGCTTAGCGAGCGGGAGGGCCATCTACAATGAGCAGTTCTTC. It is translated as CASSLASGRAIYNEQFF.

This clonotype was counted at least ten times. The chain couples TRBV5-1 to TRBJ2-4, with D maybe TRBD2 (6 bases). Trimming removed 0 bases from V and 8 bases from J, with 24 bases in between. The CDR3 runs 18 residues. From germline, CDR1 is SGHRS and CDR2 YFSETQ. The CDR3 DNA sequence: TGCGCCAGCAGCTTGGCAGAGACTGGAGGAGGGGTAACGTACATTCAGTACTTC. Amino acid sequence: CASSLAETGGGVTYIQYF.

The J gene is TRBJ2-1, the V gene TRBV28, with D tentatively TRBD1 or TRBD2 (5 bases each). CDR1 MDHEN and CDR2 SYDVKM come from the germline V gene. This CDR3 spans 16 amino acids. Trimming took 6 bases from V and 8 from J, leaving 23 bases between them. This CDR3 is CASSTRPPGRADEQFF. In nucleotides, the CDR3 is TGTGCCAGCAGCACCCGCCCGCCGGGACGAGCCGATGAGCAGTTCTTC.

On this clonotype itself: The junction differs from germline at one of its ends, possibly a read error. The V gene is TRBV5-5, the J gene TRBJ2-2, with D perhaps TRBD2 (6 bases). Germline CDR1 is SGHKS and CDR2 is YYEKEE (reference sequence). This CDR3 comprises 16 residues. CDR3 DNA sequence: TGTGCCAGCAGCCCGGGGGTGTTCGCGAACACCGGGGGGCTGTTTTTT. This sequence encodes CASSPGVFANTGGLFF.